What follows describes a single T cell receptor beta chain. The target antigen is unknown. The trim removed 5 bases at V and 0 bases at J, leaving 9 bases unmatched. Germline V lookup: CDR1 MDHEN, CDR2 SYDVKM. CDR3 length: 17 amino acids. In the PCR, 60 Vbeta and 13 Jbeta primers were used. This table comes from immunoSEQ multiplex PCR, and its TCRdb copy is limited to in-frame clones, with some not included. This table lists approximately 200,000 clones. These data are taken from a study of cytomegalovirus exposure and HLA in healthy donors. Overall study results and limits: An observed cluster of highly shared sequence variants was recorded as a likely sequencing artifact.

This sequence originates from a boy younger than 18 in good health and CMV-seronegative. The rearrangement uses TRBV28 and TRBJ1-2; 10 positions match TRBD1. Input material: PBMCs. The CDR3 DNA follows: TGTGCCAGCAGTGCCCGGGGACAGGGGTTTTCTAACTATGGCTACACCTTC. It encodes CASSARGQGFSNYGYTF.